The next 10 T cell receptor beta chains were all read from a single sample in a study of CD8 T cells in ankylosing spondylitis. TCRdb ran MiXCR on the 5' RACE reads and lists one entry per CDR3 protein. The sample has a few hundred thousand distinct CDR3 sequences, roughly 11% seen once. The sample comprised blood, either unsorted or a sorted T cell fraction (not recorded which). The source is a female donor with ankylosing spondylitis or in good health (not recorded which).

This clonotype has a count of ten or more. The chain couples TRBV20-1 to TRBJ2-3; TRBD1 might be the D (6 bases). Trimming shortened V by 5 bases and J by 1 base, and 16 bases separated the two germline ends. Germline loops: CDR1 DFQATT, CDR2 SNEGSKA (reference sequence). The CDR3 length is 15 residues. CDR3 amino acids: CSAFFDRPRTDTQYF. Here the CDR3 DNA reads TGCAGTGCTTTTTTCGACAGGCCACGCACAGATACGCAGTATTTT.

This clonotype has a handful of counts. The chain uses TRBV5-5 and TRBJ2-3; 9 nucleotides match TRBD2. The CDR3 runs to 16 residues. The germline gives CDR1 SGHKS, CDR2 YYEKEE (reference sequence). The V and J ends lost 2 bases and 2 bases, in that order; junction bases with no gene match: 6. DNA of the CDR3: TGTGCCAGCAGCTTTAGGGCGGGGGGGCCCACAGATACGCAGTATTTT. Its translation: CASSFRAGGPTDTQYF.

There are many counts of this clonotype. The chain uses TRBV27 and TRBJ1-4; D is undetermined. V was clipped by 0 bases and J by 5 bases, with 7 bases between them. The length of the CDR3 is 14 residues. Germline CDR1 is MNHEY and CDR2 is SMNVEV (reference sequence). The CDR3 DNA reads TGTGCCAGCAGTTTATCTTTGGGGAATGAAAAACTGTTTTTT. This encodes CASSLSLGNEKLFF.

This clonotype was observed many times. CDR3 loop: CSAPVAGELFF. Here the CDR3 DNA reads TGCAGTGCTCCAGTGGCCGGGGAGCTGTTTTTT. The chain employs TRBV20-1 and TRBJ2-2; no definite D call. Trimming pared 5 bases from V and 6 bases from J, leaving 7 bases between. Germline V CDR1 and CDR2: DFQATT, SNEGSKA (reference sequence). The CDR3 is 11 residues long.

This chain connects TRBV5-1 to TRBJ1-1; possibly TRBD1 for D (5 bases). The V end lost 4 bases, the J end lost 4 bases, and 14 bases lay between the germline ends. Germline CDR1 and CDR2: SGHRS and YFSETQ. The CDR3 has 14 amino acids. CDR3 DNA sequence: TGCGCCAGCAGCATTAACGTGGGGGGCACTGAAGCTTTCTTT. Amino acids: CASSINVGGTEAFF.

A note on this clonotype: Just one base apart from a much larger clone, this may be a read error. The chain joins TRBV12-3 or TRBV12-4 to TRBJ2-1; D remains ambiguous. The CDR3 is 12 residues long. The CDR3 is CATSYGWNEQFF. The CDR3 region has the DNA TGTGCCACCAGTTATGGGTGGAATGAGCAGTTCTTC.

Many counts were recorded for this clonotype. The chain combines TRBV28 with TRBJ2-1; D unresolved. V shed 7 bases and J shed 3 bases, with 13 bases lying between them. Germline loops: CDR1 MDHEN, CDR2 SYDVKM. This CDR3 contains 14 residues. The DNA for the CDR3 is TGTGCCAGCATGAAGGTAGGGCGCTACAATGAGCAGTTCTTC. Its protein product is CASMKVGRYNEQFF.

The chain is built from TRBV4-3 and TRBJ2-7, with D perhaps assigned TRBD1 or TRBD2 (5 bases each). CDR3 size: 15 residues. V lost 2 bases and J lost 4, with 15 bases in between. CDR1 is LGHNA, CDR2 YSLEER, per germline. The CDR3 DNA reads TGCGCCAGCAGCCAATGGGGGATTGGAGAGTACGAGCAGTACTTC. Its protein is CASSQWGIGEYEQYF.

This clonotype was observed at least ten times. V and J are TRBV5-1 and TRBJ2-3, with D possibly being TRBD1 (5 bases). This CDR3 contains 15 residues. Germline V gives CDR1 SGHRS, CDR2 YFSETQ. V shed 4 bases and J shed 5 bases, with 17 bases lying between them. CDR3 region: CASSEQTSGKDTQYF. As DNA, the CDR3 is TGCGCCAGCAGCGAACAAACATCAGGGAAAGATACGCAGTATTTT.

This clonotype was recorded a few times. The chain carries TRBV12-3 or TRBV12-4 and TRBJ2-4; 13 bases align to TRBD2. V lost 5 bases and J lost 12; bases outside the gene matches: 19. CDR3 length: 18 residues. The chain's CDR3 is CASSPYNPTSGGAMSQYF. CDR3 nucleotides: TGTGCCAGCAGTCCATACAACCCTACTAGCGGGGGGGCGATGTCTCAGTACTTC.